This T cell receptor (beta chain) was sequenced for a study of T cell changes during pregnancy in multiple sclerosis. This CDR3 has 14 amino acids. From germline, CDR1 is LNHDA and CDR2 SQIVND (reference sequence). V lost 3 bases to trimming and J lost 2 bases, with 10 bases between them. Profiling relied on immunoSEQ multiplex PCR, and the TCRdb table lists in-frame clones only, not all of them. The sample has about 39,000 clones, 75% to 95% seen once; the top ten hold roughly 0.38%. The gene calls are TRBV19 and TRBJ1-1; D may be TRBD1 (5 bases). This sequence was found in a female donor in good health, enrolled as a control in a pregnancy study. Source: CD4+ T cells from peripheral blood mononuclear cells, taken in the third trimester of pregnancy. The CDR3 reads CASSIRGGNTEAFF. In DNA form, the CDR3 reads TGTGCCAGTAGTATCCGGGGGGGTAACACTGAAGCTTTCTTT.